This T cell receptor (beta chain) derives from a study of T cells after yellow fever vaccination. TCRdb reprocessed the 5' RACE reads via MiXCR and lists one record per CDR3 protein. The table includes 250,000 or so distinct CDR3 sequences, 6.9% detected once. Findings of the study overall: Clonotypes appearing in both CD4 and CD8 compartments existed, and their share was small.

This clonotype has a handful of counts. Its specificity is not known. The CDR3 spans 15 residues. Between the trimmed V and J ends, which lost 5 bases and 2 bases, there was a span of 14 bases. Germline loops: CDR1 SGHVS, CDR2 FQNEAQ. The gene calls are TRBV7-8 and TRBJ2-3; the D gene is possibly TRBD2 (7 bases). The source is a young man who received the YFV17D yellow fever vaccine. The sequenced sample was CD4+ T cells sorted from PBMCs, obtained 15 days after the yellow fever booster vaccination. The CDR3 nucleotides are TGTGCCAGCAGCCCCGGGGGGCAGGCCACAGATACGCAGTATTTT. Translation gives CASSPGGQATDTQYF.